The rows below give T cell receptor beta chains drawn from one sample of a study of Graves' ophthalmopathy and Graves' hyperthyroidism. TCRdb re-called the multiplex PCR reads through MiXCR, storing one row per CDR3 protein. Of some 350,000 distinct CDR3 sequences listed, about 17% are singletons. The sample consisted of peripheral blood. The receptor source for this set is an adult woman with stable Graves' hyperthyroidism. Each CDR3 is given with its conserved first and last residue. Each record gives: clone size, J gene, V gene, D gene, CDR3 DNA, CDR3 protein. The D gene is left open where the match is weak. Where a row states a size, it is once, few, many or the class of an expanded clone; other rows omit it.

NA | TRBJ2-2 | TRBV24-1 | TRBD2 | TGTGCCACCAGTGATTTGGGGGCTAGCGGGAGTCTTTTCGGGGAGCTGTTTTTT | CATSDLGASGSLFGELFF
many | TRBJ1-2 | TRBV28 | NA | TGTGCCAGCAGTTTTTCCGACAGCTATGGCTACACCTTC | CASSFSDSYGYTF
NA | TRBJ2-7 | TRBV5-1 | TRBD2 | TGCGCCAGCAGCTATGGACGGGAGGGCCTTTCCTACGAGCAGTACTTC | CASSYGREGLSYEQYF
many | TRBJ2-5 | TRBV7-2 | NA | TGTGCCAGCAGCCAATATAGCCGGGACCAAGAGACCCAGTACTTC | CASSQYSRDQETQYF
NA | TRBJ1-2 | TRBV29-1 | NA | TGCAGCGTTGACTCTGGGGGTGGCTACACCTTC | CSVDSGGGYTF
many | TRBJ2-7 | TRBV30 | NA | TGTGCCCGGTCATATACGGGCTCCTACGAGCAGTACTTC | CARSYTGSYEQYF
many | TRBJ2-7 | TRBV7-8 | TRBD2 | TGTGCCAGCAGCTGGACTAGCGGGAGTTCCTACGAGCAGTACTTC | CASSWTSGSSYEQYF
many | TRBJ1-2 | TRBV9 | NA | TGTGCCAGCAGCGTAGTACCGGGAAACTATGGCTACACCTTC | CASSVVPGNYGYTF
many | TRBJ1-2 | TRBV5-1 | NA | TGCGCCAGCAGTTCGGGTTGGTCGAGTGGCTACACCTTC | CASSSGWSSGYTF
NA | TRBJ2-7 | TRBV28 | NA | TGTGCCAGCAGCCCTTTCGGAGAGCAGTACTTC | CASSPFGEQYF
many | TRBJ1-1 | TRBV28 | NA | TGTGCCAGCGGGGCTGGGCCGCGGTCTGAAGCTTTCTTT | CASGAGPRSEAFF
many | TRBJ2-7 | TRBV7-6 | NA | TGTGCCAGCAGCTCCCCTGCCGATGGGGGGAACTACGAGCAGTACTTC | CASSSPADGGNYEQYF
many | TRBJ2-5 | TRBV7-2 | NA | TGTGCCAGCAGCTCCGCCGCCGAGACCCAGTACTTC | CASSSAAETQYF
many | TRBJ2-7 | TRBV7-9 | TRBD1 | TGTGCCAGCAGGAGATCCGGGACAGACTACGAGCAGTACTTC | CASRRSGTDYEQYF